The 21 T cell receptor beta chains in this list originate from one sample, sequenced in a study of cytomegalovirus exposure and HLA in healthy donors. Primers: 60 Vbeta forward and 13 Jbeta reverse. Measured with immunoSEQ multiplex PCR; TCRdb has only the in-frame clones, and not every one. The sample includes 150,000 to 200,000 clones, roughly 82% seen only once; the top ten take approximately 0.47%. The sequencing sample was made of PBMCs. These receptors all stem from a woman aged 45-65 years in good health and CMV-seronegative.

The gene calls are TRBV7-6 and TRBJ1-4, with TRBD1 identical over 7 bases. Per the germline V gene, CDR1 is SGHVS and CDR2 is FNYEAQ. Trimming took 5 bases from V and 6 from J; bases not matched to a gene: 6. The CDR3 contains 14 residues. The CDR3 DNA reads as TGTGCCAGCAGCCCGGGACAGCCATATGAAAAACTGTTTTTT. Residues: CASSPGQPYEKLFF.

This clone was observed a handful of times. The chain carries TRBV5-1 and TRBJ1-1; possible D gene TRBD1, 5 bases. Trimming stripped 4 bases from V and 1 base from J, with 8 bases between. Germline values: CDR1 SGHRS, CDR2 YFSETQ. This CDR3 spans 13 amino acids. For the CDR3, the DNA is TGCGCCAGCAGCCGAGACAGGAACACTGAAGCTTTCTTT. Translating gives CASSRDRNTEAFF.

The chain has TRBV27 and TRBJ2-7, with TRBD2 matching 12 bases. Germline loops: CDR1 MNHEY, CDR2 SMNVEV (reference sequence). The V segment lost 6 bases and the J segment 2 bases; nucleotides outside the gene matches: 8. The CDR3 sequence is 16 residues long. CDR3 protein: CASSTTSGRATYEQYF. CDR3 DNA sequence: TGTGCCAGCAGCACGACTAGCGGGAGAGCAACCTACGAGCAGTACTTC.

The chain joins TRBV9 to TRBJ2-3; D is unclear. The CDR3 is 14 amino acids. Germline CDR1 SGDLS, CDR2 YYNGEE. Trimming shortened V by 0 bases and J by 2 bases, and 7 bases separated the two germline ends. In DNA, the CDR3 is TGTGCCAGCAGCGTAGGGCCAAACACAGATACGCAGTATTTT. The encoded protein is CASSVGPNTDTQYF.

Only one count was recorded for this clone. This same CDR3 is encoded by further DNA sequences in the sample. The chain combines TRBV10-3 with TRBJ2-7; 10 bases are shared with TRBD2. Germline V gene sequence: CDR1 ENHRY, CDR2 SYGVKD. The CDR3 length is 14 residues. For the CDR3, the DNA is TGTGCTATAATGGGACTAGCGAGCTCCTACGAGCAGTACTTC. Residues: CAIMGLASSYEQYF.

This chain connects TRBV27 to TRBJ2-4; D is ambiguous. The V gene's germline CDR1 is MNHEY and CDR2 SMNVEV (reference sequence). This CDR3 has 15 residues. V was clipped by 3 bases and J by 3 bases, with 12 bases between them. In DNA, the CDR3 is TGTGCCAGCAGTTTTGATACAGTCGGCAAAAACATTCAGTACTTC. This sequence encodes CASSFDTVGKNIQYF.

The V and J genes are TRBV5-4 and TRBJ2-5, with D possibly matching TRBD2 (6 bases). V was clipped by 0 bases and J by 11 bases, with 14 bases between them. The CDR3 runs 13 residues. From germline, CDR1 is SGHNT and CDR2 YYREEE (reference sequence). CDR3 amino acids: CASSLGEPREQYF. CDR3 nucleotide sequence: TGTGCCAGCAGCTTGGGGGAACCTCGGGAGCAGTACTTC.

The genes are TRBV19 and TRBJ2-1, with D possibly matching TRBD2 (5 bases). V lost 4 bases, J lost 6 bases, and 25 bases lay in between. Germline loops: CDR1 LNHDA, CDR2 SQIVND (reference sequence). The CDR3 totals 18 residues. The CDR3 coding sequence is TGTGCCAGTAGTAATTCGCGCGGAGGACTCCTTTTAGGCAATGAGCAGTTCTTC. Translation gives CASSNSRGGLLLGNEQFF.

This clone has more than one count but fewer than ten. J is TRBJ2-5 and V is TRBV28; 12 bases align to TRBD2. The germline gives CDR1 MDHEN, CDR2 SYDVKM. CDR3 length: 14 amino acids. The trim removed 5 bases at V and 4 bases at J, leaving 2 bases unmatched. DNA for the CDR3: TGTGCCAGCAGTAAACTAGCGGGGGGAGAGACCCAGTACTTC. It encodes CASSKLAGGETQYF.

This clone was seen only a few times. The CDR3 here is CASRDRDWIQETQYF. CDR3 in DNA: TGCGCCAGCAGAGACCGGGACTGGATTCAAGAGACCCAGTACTTC. V and J are TRBV4-1 and TRBJ2-5, with D tentatively TRBD2 (6 bases). Germline V gene sequence: CDR1 MGHRA, CDR2 YSYEKL. Trimming removed 6 bases from V and 2 bases from J, with 16 bases in between. The CDR3 is made up of 15 amino acids.

This clone showed up just once. The chain links TRBV6-5 to TRBJ1-1; a weak D match, TRBD1 (5 bases). The CDR3 consists of 16 residues. The V and J ends lost 0 bases and 5 bases respectively, with 16 bases between them. Germline V CDR1 and CDR2: MNHEY, SVGAGI. CDR3 DNA sequence: TGTGCCAGCAGTTACTCGAGCTGGGGCCGGGGGACTGAAGCTTTCTTT. Its translation is CASSYSSWGRGTEAFF.

This clone was observed a handful of times. The V gene is TRBV2, the J gene TRBJ2-5; perhaps TRBD1 as D (6 bases). The germline CDR1 and CDR2 sequences are SNHLY and FYNNEI. V was clipped by 6 bases and J by 5 bases, with 13 bases between them. This CDR3 contains 13 residues. The CDR3 spells CASRDRIGETQYF. Here the CDR3 DNA reads TGTGCCAGCAGAGACAGGATTGGGGAGACCCAGTACTTC.

The chain has TRBV15 and TRBJ2-7; TRBD1 aligns across 8 bases. The V segment lost 5 bases and the J segment 6 bases; nucleotides outside the gene matches: 12. This CDR3 contains 15 residues. Looked up from germline, CDR1 is LNHNV and CDR2 is YYDKDF (reference sequence). CDR3 residues: CATSVGWTGNAEQYF. DNA of the CDR3: TGTGCCACCAGCGTAGGGTGGACAGGGAACGCCGAGCAGTACTTC.

This chain connects TRBV27 to TRBJ2-3; 11 bases are shared with TRBD2. The ends lost 5 bases at V and 4 bases at J; junction bases unmatched: 8. Per the germline V gene, CDR1 is MNHEY and CDR2 is SMNVEV (reference sequence). The CDR3 runs to 16 residues. In DNA, the CDR3 is TGTGCCAGCAGTATACAGGGACTAGCGGTAGCAGATACGCAGTATTTT. Its protein is CASSIQGLAVADTQYF.

This rearrangement joins TRBV28 to TRBJ1-5; a weak D match, TRBD1 (6 bases). This CDR3 is 14 amino acids long. V was cut by 6 bases and J by 7 bases, with 16 bases left in between. CDR1 and CDR2 (germline): MDHEN, SYDVKM. CDR3 amino acids: CASSRGHRDQPQHF. The CDR3, as DNA: TGTGCCAGCAGCCGGGGTCACAGGGACCAGCCCCAGCATTTT.

The genes are TRBV7-3 and TRBJ2-7, with 8 bases that match TRBD1. V shed 4 bases, J shed 6 bases, and the junction held 5 bases outside the gene matches. Germline assignment: CDR1 SGHTA and CDR2 FQGTGA. The CDR3 extends over 13 amino acids. The CDR3 coding sequence is TGTGCCAGCAGCTCCGGACAGGGTCGCGAGCAGTACTTC. Amino acid sequence: CASSSGQGREQYF.

The CDR3 protein is CASSDGTSRGTQYF. CDR3 in DNA: TGCGCCAGCAGCGACGGGACATCCAGGGGGACCCAGTACTTC. The J gene is TRBJ2-5, the V gene TRBV10-1; D might be TRBD1 (6 bases). CDR3 length: 14 amino acids. Germline V gene lookup returns CDR1 WNHNN and CDR2 SYGVQD (reference sequence). V was pared by 6 bases and J by 7 bases, with 18 bases between.

V is TRBV18 and J is TRBJ1-5; 8 nucleotides agree with TRBD1. The CDR3 extends over 16 amino acids. The V and J ends lost 3 bases and 7 bases, in that order; junction bases with no gene match: 11. Germline V gives CDR1 KGHSH, CDR2 LQKENI. The CDR3, as DNA: TGTGCCAGCTCACCGAGTTCAGGGGGCGGGGGCCAGCCCCAGCATTTT. Translated: CASSPSSGGGGQPQHF.

The chain recombines TRBV18 with TRBJ1-3, with 8 bases aligning to TRBD1. V lost 2 bases and J lost 0; bases outside the gene matches: 9. The CDR3 loop spans 18 amino acids. Germline V gene lookup returns CDR1 KGHSH and CDR2 LQKENI. The CDR3 DNA sequence: TGTGCCAGCTCACCAAGGCAGGGGGCCTTTGACTCTGGAAACACCATATATTTT. Its translation is CASSPRQGAFDSGNTIYF.

This clone has a single count. J is TRBJ2-1 and V is TRBV11-3; D is perhaps TRBD2 (5 bases). Trimming took off 5 bases at V and 10 bases at J, with 12 bases between the two ends. CDR3 length: 12 amino acids. Germline V lookup: CDR1 SGHNT, CDR2 YENEEA. The CDR3 here is CASSPDSGEQFF. In DNA form, the CDR3 reads TGTGCCAGCAGCCCCGACTCGGGGGAGCAGTTCTTC. Together with reference TRBV11-3 and TRBJ2-1, the CDR3 gives the full variable domain: EAGVVQSPRYKIIEKKQPVAFWCNPISGHNTLYWYLQNLGQGPELLIRYENEEAVDDSQLPKDRFSAERLKGVDSTLKIQPAELGDSAVYLCASSPDSGEQFFGPGTRLTVL.

CDR3 loop: CASSPDSSEAFF. Written as DNA, the CDR3 is TGTGCCAGCTCACCAGACAGCTCTGAAGCTTTCTTT. V usage is TRBV18 and J usage is TRBJ1-1, with TRBD1 as a possible D gene (5 bases). This CDR3 has 12 amino acids. In germline, CDR1 is KGHSH, CDR2 LQKENI. Trimming removed 2 bases at V and 6 bases at J, with 7 bases between.